A single sample gave rise to the 20 T cell receptor beta chains below, sequenced in a study of CD8+CD57+ T cells in acquired aplastic anemia. Sequencing was done on patients that had shown CD8+CD57+ cell expansion by flow cytometry. Researchers used genomic DNA as the template to profile TCR beta VDJ and CDR3. TCRdb called the reads again in MiXCR, with one record for every CDR3 protein. The sample contains roughly 200,000 distinct CDR3 sequences, nearly 65% of which appear only once. Sequenced material: sorted CD4+, CD8+, or CD8+CD57+ T cells (not recorded which) from PBMCs. The receptors originated from a human donor with aplastic anemia.

This clonotype was seen a handful of times. This chain links TRBV6-4 with TRBJ1-6; TRBD1 matches 10 bases. CDR1 and CDR2 (germline): MRHNA, SNTAGT. This CDR3 comprises 17 residues. V shed 2 bases and J 9 bases; nucleotides not matched to a gene: 10. DNA of the CDR3: TGTGCCAGCAGTGACGGGGGACAGGGGAATTTTAGTTCACCCCTCCACTTT. Protein: CASSDGGQGNFSSPLHF.

The chain is built from TRBV20-1 and TRBJ2-7; D possibly corresponds to TRBD1 (6 bases). The CDR3 loop spans 14 amino acids. CDR1 is DFQATT and CDR2 is SNEGSKA in the germline V gene (reference sequence). V was cut by 2 bases and J by 0 bases, with 11 bases left in between. The CDR3 DNA reads TGCAGTGCTAGATCCCCGGACAGCTCCTACGAGCAGTACTTC. Translating gives CSARSPDSSYEQYF.

The genes are TRBV29-1 and TRBJ2-7; no clear D. Trimming left V 8 bases short and J 5 bases short, with 16 bases between. The CDR3 sequence is 12 residues long. Looked up from germline, CDR1 is SQVTM and CDR2 is ANQGSEA. The CDR3 spells CSLVGFVHEQYF. For the CDR3, the DNA is TGCAGCTTGGTAGGGTTCGTCCACGAGCAGTACTTC.

This chain connects TRBV7-3 to TRBJ2-5; the D gene is possibly TRBD1 (6 bases). In germline, CDR1 is SGHTA, CDR2 FQGTGA. The V gene lost 5 bases and the J gene lost 7 bases, with 20 bases spanning the gap. The CDR3 totals 15 residues. CDR3 sequence: CASSPDQPGAGTQYF. CDR3 in DNA: TGTGCCAGCAGCCCCGACCAGCCAGGGGCGGGGACCCAGTACTTC.

Details on this clonotype: In this CDR3 the conserved last residue, phenylalanine or tryptophan, is missing, so a read error is likely. The chain uses TRBV7-8 and TRBJ2-1; TRBD1 agrees at 9 bases. The CDR3 spans 15 residues. After removal of 5 bases from V and 0 bases from J, the junction contained 2 bases not matched to a gene. CDR1 and CDR2 from the germline V gene are SGHVS and FQNEAQ. CDR3 sequence reads: CASSEQGASYNEQFL. CDR3 DNA sequence: TGTGCCAGCAGCGAACAGGGGGCCTCCTACAATGAGCAGTTCCTC.

This clonotype was observed at least ten times. The chain joins TRBV29-1 to TRBJ2-1; the match to TRBD1 covers 8 bases. The length of the CDR3 is 20 residues. Germline assignment: CDR1 SQVTM and CDR2 ANQGSEA. With 1 base clipped from V and 0 bases from J, the junction kept 17 bases outside the gene matches. CDR3 in amino acids: CSVEAWRTGRSGGSYNEQFF. CDR3 coding DNA: TGCAGCGTTGAAGCCTGGCGGACAGGGCGTTCGGGCGGCTCCTACAATGAGCAGTTCTTC.

The chain has TRBV10-1 and TRBJ2-7; TRBD1 matches at 12 bases. Trimming cost V 3 bases and J 6 bases; bases outside gene matches: 9. The CDR3 covers 16 residues. Germline V gene data show CDR1 as WNHNN and CDR2 as SYGVQD (reference sequence). The CDR3 here is CASSDKWGQGAGEQYF. CDR3 bases: TGCGCCAGCAGTGATAAGTGGGGACAGGGGGCCGGCGAGCAGTACTTC.

This sequence joins TRBV20-1 and TRBJ1-5; no firm D call. V dropped 7 bases and J dropped 0 bases, with 13 bases sitting between them. The CDR3 extends over 14 amino acids. Germline CDR1 reads DFQATT; CDR2 reads SNEGSKA (reference sequence). The CDR3 loop is CSVSDYYSNQPQHF. The CDR3 DNA is TGCAGTGTTAGCGACTACTATAGCAATCAGCCCCAGCATTTT.

This clonotype was detected a few times. V and J are TRBV20-1 and TRBJ2-3, with a tentative D call TRBD1 (5 bases). Trimming shortened V by 6 bases and J by 0 bases, and 10 bases separated the two germline ends. This CDR3 has 13 amino acids. Per the germline V gene, CDR1 is DFQATT and CDR2 is SNEGSKA (reference sequence). CDR3 DNA sequence: TGCAGTGCCCAGACAGCTAGCACAGATACGCAGTATTTT. Encoded protein: CSAQTASTDTQYF.

This clonotype was picked up many times. The V and J genes are TRBV7-9 and TRBJ2-5; D is undetermined. Germline V gene sequence: CDR1 SEHNR, CDR2 FQNEAQ (reference sequence). This CDR3 has 13 residues. V was clipped by 4 bases and J by 7 bases, with 13 bases between them. The CDR3 sequence is CASSSTLQSTQYF. The DNA of the CDR3 is TGTGCCAGCAGCTCGACTTTACAGTCGACCCAGTACTTC.

CDR3 region: CASSDWGSGANVLTF. CDR3 DNA: TGTGCCAGCAGTGATTGGGGTTCTGGGGCCAACGTCCTGACTTTC. The chain recombines TRBV2 with TRBJ2-6; D is ambiguous. Germline lookup yields CDR1 SNHLY and CDR2 FYNNEI. V shed 3 bases and J shed 1 base, with 7 bases lying between them. The CDR3 has 15 residues.

V usage is TRBV9 and J usage is TRBJ2-5; 12 bases are a match to TRBD1. The CDR3 sequence is 15 residues long. The V gene end was trimmed by 4 bases and the J gene end by 5 bases; junction bases not matched to a gene: 6. CDR1 and CDR2 (germline): SGDLS, YYNGEE. The CDR3 bases are TGTGCCAGCAGCCCCGGGACAGGGGGCCCGGAGACCCAGTACTTC. The encoded protein is CASSPGTGGPETQYF.

The chain links TRBV2 to TRBJ1-1; D possibly corresponds to TRBD1 (6 bases). Between the trimmed V and J ends, which lost 4 bases and 5 bases, there was a span of 20 bases. This CDR3 is 16 amino acids long. Looked up from germline, CDR1 is SNHLY and CDR2 is FYNNEI. CDR3 DNA: TGTGCCAGCAGTGGGGTTGGTGGGGAAGGGGGAACTGAAGCTTTCTTT. Its protein product is CASSGVGGEGGTEAFF.

This clonotype appeared a few times. The chain combines TRBV27 with TRBJ1-5; D remains unclear. The CDR3 runs to 13 residues. Germline V CDR1 and CDR2: MNHEY, SMNVEV (reference sequence). Trimming took off 6 bases at V and 3 bases at J, with 9 bases between the two ends. The CDR3 sequence is CASRPGLNQPQHF. The CDR3 bases are TGTGCCAGCAGGCCCGGCCTCAATCAGCCCCAGCATTTT.

As to this clonotype: This may arise from a read error, as a much more abundant clone is one base away. V is TRBV12-3 or TRBV12-4 and J is TRBJ1-1, with D maybe TRBD1 (6 bases). This CDR3 is 16 amino acids long. V was pared by 3 bases and J by 3 bases, with 17 bases between. The CDR3 DNA follows: TGTGCCAGCAGTTTTCAGACCCAGGGGCGGGACACTGAAGCTTTCTTT. Amino acids: CASSFQTQGRDTEAFF.

V usage is TRBV7-6 and J usage is TRBJ2-5; perhaps D is TRBD1 or TRBD2 (7 bases each). This CDR3 is built from 14 residues. Looked up from germline, CDR1 is SGHVS and CDR2 is FNYEAQ. Trimming pared 5 bases from V and 5 bases from J, leaving 15 bases between. As DNA, the CDR3 is TGTGCCAGCAGCCCCAGGGGGGGCCCCGAGACCCAGTACTTC. It encodes CASSPRGGPETQYF.

The genes are TRBV5-8 and TRBJ2-7; D is ambiguous. Trimming left V 0 bases short and J 6 bases short, with 7 bases between. In germline, CDR1 is SGHTS, CDR2 YDEGEE. This CDR3 region has 12 residues. This CDR3 reads CASSLVATEQYF. CDR3 DNA sequence: TGTGCCAGCAGCTTGGTTGCTACCGAGCAGTACTTC. The full variable domain, with the rest looked up from reference TRBV5-8 and TRBJ2-7, is EAGVTQSPTHLIKTRGQQATLRCSPISGHTSVYWYQQALGLGLQFLLWYDEGEERNRGNFPPRFSGRQFPNYSSELNVNALELEDSALYLCASSLVATEQYFGPGTRLTVT.

This clonotype was recorded at least ten times. V is TRBV6-5 and J is TRBJ1-2; 7 positions agree with TRBD1. There are 13 residues in the CDR3. The junction had 10 bases not matched to a gene; V was cut back by 7 bases and J by 8 bases. The germline V gene has CDR1 MNHEY and CDR2 SVGAGI. CDR3 sequence reads: CASNRQGGGGYTF. The DNA of the CDR3 is TGTGCCAGCAATAGACAGGGAGGTGGCGGCTACACCTTC.

The chain links TRBV19 to TRBJ1-1, with D unclear. This CDR3 region has 14 residues. The V end lost 5 bases, the J end lost 4 bases, and 14 bases lay between the germline ends. CDR1 and CDR2 (germline): LNHDA, SQIVND (reference sequence). CDR3 nucleotide sequence: TGTGCCAGTAGTTCCAGACTAGCGGGCACTGAAGCTTTCTTT. This sequence encodes CASSSRLAGTEAFF.

This clonotype came up a few times. The chain combines TRBV19 with TRBJ1-1; unclear D gene. Germline lookup yields CDR1 LNHDA and CDR2 SQIVND (reference sequence). This CDR3 region has 14 residues. V was cut by 4 bases and J by 3 bases, with 12 bases left in between. The CDR3 protein is CASSNSLGYTEAFF. CDR3 DNA: TGTGCCAGTAGTAACTCCCTGGGGTACACTGAAGCTTTCTTT.